These T cell receptor beta chains were read from a single sample in a study of T cells in Graves' hyperthyroidism and ophthalmopathy. MiXCR was run by TCRdb on the multiplex PCR reads, yielding one entry per CDR3 protein. This sample carries 550,000 to 600,000 distinct CDR3 sequences, 11% to 15% of them seen once, and the ten largest clones take around 7%. Sequencing used blood. Receptors were obtained from a young woman with Graves' ophthalmopathy. CDR3s include the opening cysteine and the closing phenylalanine or tryptophan. A D gene is named only where the DNA matches it firmly. Rows may omit the clone size; those that give it use once, few, many or a size class.

>TRBV9|.|many|TRBJ2-7
CASSVAPNSGTYTYEQYF
TGTGCCAGCAGCGTAGCTCCTAATTCCGGGACTTATACCTACGAGCAGTACTTC
>TRBV9|TRBD1|.|TRBJ2-7
CASSVDWTGTYEQYF
TGTGCCAGCAGCGTAGATTGGACAGGGACCTACGAGCAGTACTTC
>TRBV9|.|.|TRBJ1-1
CASSATRRTEAFF
TGTGCCAGCAGCGCAACCCGGAGAACTGAAGCTTTCTTT
>TRBV20-1|TRBD2|few|TRBJ2-1
CSARVTSGKFYNEQFF
TGCAGTGCTAGAGTAACTAGCGGGAAATTCTACAATGAGCAGTTCTTC
>TRBV2|TRBD2|many|TRBJ2-7
CASRGTSGYEQYF
TGTGCCAGCAGAGGGACTAGCGGATACGAGCAGTACTTC
>TRBV27|TRBD2|many|TRBJ2-5
CASSTSGLAGDTETQYF
TGTGCCAGCAGTACCTCCGGACTAGCGGGAGATACAGAGACCCAGTACTTC
>TRBV9|TRBD1|.|TRBJ2-1
CASSEPALQGAGEQFF
TGTGCCAGCAGCGAACCAGCCTTACAGGGGGCCGGGGAGCAGTTCTTC
>TRBV5-5|.|many|TRBJ2-1
CASSRDRDLGFYNEQFF
TGTGCCAGCAGCCGAGACCGGGACCTCGGATTCTACAATGAGCAGTTCTTC
>TRBV5-5|.|many|TRBJ2-3
CASSLRQVGYTDTQYF
TGTGCCAGCAGCTTGAGGCAGGTGGGCTACACAGATACGCAGTATTTT
>TRBV19|TRBD1|few|TRBJ2-5
CASSHWTGGLGETQYF
TGTGCCAGTAGTCACTGGACAGGGGGCTTAGGAGAGACCCAGTACTTC
>TRBV18|.|many|TRBJ2-5
CASSPFEDRETQYF
TGTGCCAGCTCACCATTTGAGGACCGCGAGACCCAGTACTTC
>TRBV5-1|.|many|TRBJ2-7
CASRNRGGYEQYF
TGCGCCAGCAGAAACAGGGGAGGCTACGAGCAGTACTTC
>TRBV27|TRBD1|few|TRBJ2-1
CASRRLTGGVGLNEQFF
TGTGCCAGCAGGCGGCTAACAGGGGGCGTTGGTTTGAATGAGCAGTTCTTC
>TRBV28|.|.|TRBJ2-7
CASSRPLTTSYERYF
TGTGCCAGCAGTCGCCCACTGACTACATCCTACGAGCGGTACTTC
>TRBV29-1|TRBD1|once|TRBJ1-6
CSVETGDNSPLHF
TGCAGCGTTGAAACAGGGGATAATTCACCCCTCCACTTT
>TRBV20-1|.|many|TRBJ2-2
CSARTGDTGELFF
TGCAGTGCTCGAACTGGGGACACCGGGGAGCTGTTTTTT
>TRBV11-2|TRBD2|.|TRBJ2-5
CASSVSGRAGETQYF
TGTGCCAGCAGCGTCAGCGGGAGAGCTGGGGAGACCCAGTACTTC
>TRBV7-6|.|few|TRBJ2-1
CASSFGGSRDEQFF
TGTGCCAGCAGCTTTGGCGGGTCTAGGGATGAGCAGTTCTTC
>TRBV11-3|.|few|TRBJ2-7
CASSGRTVTPYEQYF
TGTGCCAGCAGCGGACGGACAGTGACTCCCTACGAGCAGTACTTC
>TRBV29-1|TRBD2|many|TRBJ2-1
CSVEKRGGDEQFF
TGCAGCGTTGAGAAGCGGGGAGGGGATGAGCAGTTCTTC
>TRBV12-3/TRBV12-4|.|.|TRBJ2-3
CASSRAQGGEYF
TGTGCCAGCAGTAGGGCCCAGGGGGGGGAGTATTTT
>TRBV7-2|TRBD2|.|TRBJ2-4
CASSTGLVDIQYF
TGTGCCAGCAGCACGGGACTAGTCGACATTCAGTACTTC
>TRBV20-1|TRBD1|many|TRBJ2-7
CSAKSTVTGGRHEQYF
TGCAGTGCTAAAAGCACGGTCACAGGGGGCCGGCACGAGCAGTACTTC
>TRBV27|TRBD2|many|TRBJ2-3
CASSLSRASGFRTDTQYF
TGTGCCAGCAGTTTATCGAGGGCTAGCGGTTTTCGCACAGATACGCAGTATTTT
>TRBV29-1|.|many|TRBJ2-7
CSVVGNNLPYEQYF
TGCAGCGTTGTCGGAAACAACCTTCCCTACGAGCAGTACTTC
>TRBV2|TRBD1|many|TRBJ1-5
CASSWTGYQPQHF
TGTGCCAGCAGTTGGACAGGGTATCAGCCCCAGCATTTT
>TRBV6-1|.|many|TRBJ2-5
CASSYPDDQETQYF
TGTGCCAGCAGTTACCCTGATGACCAAGAGACCCAGTACTTC
>TRBV15|TRBD2|few|TRBJ2-1
CATSRGYLAGLYNEQFF
TGTGCCACCAGCAGAGGATACCTAGCGGGACTCTACAATGAGCAGTTCTTC
>TRBV28|.|many|TRBJ2-1
CASSLTPGPYNEQFF
TGTGCCAGCAGTCTGACTCCCGGCCCCTACAATGAGCAGTTCTTC
>TRBV19|TRBD1|many|TRBJ2-7
CASSSGQGSYEQYF
TGTGCCAGCAGTTCCGGACAGGGTTCCTACGAGCAGTACTTC
>TRBV15|TRBD2|.|TRBJ2-5
CATSRGLAEYQETQYF
TGTGCCACCAGCAGAGGACTAGCGGAGTACCAAGAGACCCAGTACTTC
>TRBV6-2/TRBV6-3|.|.|TRBJ1-6
CASSYRRNSPLHF
TGTGCCAGCAGTTACCGCAGAAATTCACCCCTCCACTTT
>TRBV29-1|TRBD1|few|TRBJ1-4
CAAGTVGEKLFF
TGCGCCGCCGGGACAGTTGGGGAAAAACTGTTTTTT
>TRBV6-1|.|.|TRBJ2-3
CASSPPPGAQATDTQYF
TGCGCCAGCAGTCCCCCTCCAGGGGCGCAAGCCACAGATACGCAGTATTTT
>TRBV18|TRBD1|.|TRBJ2-6
CASSQGQVVSGANVLTF
TGTGCCAGCTCACAGGGACAGGTCGTCTCTGGGGCCAACGTCCTGACTTTC
>TRBV6-1|.|.|TRBJ2-7
CASSGQTSEQYF
TGTGCCAGTTCCGGGCAGACGTCCGAGCAGTACTTC
>TRBV13|TRBD2|.|TRBJ2-6
CASSLQHSGSWSGANVLTF
TGTGCCAGCAGCTTACAACATAGCGGGAGCTGGTCTGGGGCCAACGTCCTGACTTTC
>TRBV5-1|.|.|TRBJ1-3
CASSGAFSAGNTIYF
TGCGCCAGCAGCGGGGCGTTTTCTGCTGGAAACACCATATATTTT
>TRBV28|.|.|TRBJ1-6
CASSAGTWHSPLHF
TGTGCCAGCAGCGCCGGGACATGGCATTCACCCCTCCACTTT
>TRBV19|.|many|TRBJ1-5
CASSIGQPQHF
TGTGCCAGCAGCATAGGTCAGCCCCAGCATTTT
>TRBV19|TRBD1|.|TRBJ2-1
CASSHRDRDINEQFF
TGTGCCAGTAGTCACCGGGACAGGGACATCAATGAGCAGTTCTTC
>TRBV24-1|.|many|TRBJ2-1
CATSDYGSVSYNEQFF
TGTGCCACCAGTGATTACGGTAGTGTCTCCTACAATGAGCAGTTCTTC
>TRBV15|TRBD1|few|TRBJ1-2
CATSSETGTASYGYTF
TGTGCCACCAGCAGCGAAACCGGGACAGCGTCCTATGGCTACACCTTC
>TRBV11-2|TRBD1|few|TRBJ1-2
CASSEGQGARGYGYTF
TGTGCCAGCAGTGAAGGACAGGGGGCGCGGGGCTATGGCTACACCTTC
>TRBV7-9|.|many|TRBJ1-4
CASRSRLGSREKLFF
TGTGCCAGCAGGTCGCGATTGGGGTCGCGTGAAAAACTGTTTTTT
>TRBV28|.|many|TRBJ2-5
CASRYRRDLLTQYF
TGTGCCAGCAGATACCGAAGGGATCTACTAACCCAGTACTTC
>TRBV5-4|TRBD1|.|TRBJ2-1
CASSSLGQNYNEQFF
TGTGCCAGCAGCTCCCTGGGACAGAACTACAATGAGCAGTTCTTC
>TRBV10-3|.|few|TRBJ2-2
CAISESNPQVAGELFF
TGTGCCATCAGTGAGTCAAATCCCCAGGTCGCCGGGGAGCTGTTTTTT
>TRBV19|.|.|TRBJ1-5
CASSIEPYNQPQHF
TGTGCCAGTAGTATAGAACCGTACAATCAGCCCCAGCATTTT
>TRBV6-5|.|.|TRBJ1-6
CASSYSTANNSPLHF
TGTGCCAGCAGTTACTCGACAGCCAATAATTCACCCCTCCACTTT